This T cell receptor (beta chain) was found in a study of control samples from healthy donors and cancer patients. Trimming took off 3 bases at V and 7 bases at J, with 6 bases between the two ends. Germline assignment: CDR1 PRHDT and CDR2 FYEKMQ (reference sequence). This CDR3 spans 12 amino acids. Some clones are missing from TCRdb's copy, which holds only in-frame ones; the method was immunoSEQ multiplex PCR. The sample carries about 190,000 clones, over 80% recorded once. V gene TRBV13 combines with J gene TRBJ2-2, with D uncertain. The sequence was obtained from a man aged 25-40 years in good health. The sequencing sample was made of blood. The DNA for the CDR3 is TGTGCCAGCAGCTTTTTTATCGGGGAGCTGTTTTTT. Translated, it gives CASSFFIGELFF.